This TCR beta chain was identified in a study of cytomegalovirus exposure and HLA in healthy donors (dated 2017 in TCRdb). For context, the study as a whole: According to an earlier analysis of a few hundred of the donors, about 179 million T cells yielded over 100 million unique TCR beta sequences and approximately 280 Gb of sequence data. Every repertoire in the discovery cohort had been generated on one and the same sequencing platform. The study was designed to test whether signatures of past pathogen exposure could be identified by cataloging public T cell receptors. The number of typed donors differed by locus: roughly 620-640 for A, B, C, DRB1 and DQB1; 500 to 550 for DQA1; some 610 for DPA1; and about 450 for DPB1. Across approximately 400 genotyped donors of the cohort, an average of roughly 230,000 unique TCR beta nucleotide sequences per donor were sequenced, and 15% to 20% of those sequences were non-productive. The study used immunosequencing to profile the T cell repertoires of around 600 subjects and linked those repertoires to cytomegalovirus serostatus. Of the roughly 400 genotyped donors, less than 90% were placed in the genetic ancestry cluster associated with self-reported Caucasian donors. A later analysis re-examined previously published TCR beta repertoires from more than 600 donors and added high-resolution HLA genotyping to investigate patterns of TCR occurrence. To predict cytomegalovirus infection status, the study combined high-throughput TCR immunosequencing, statistical association of individual TCRs with disease status, and machine learning. In addition to the first cohort of 666 subjects, a separate validation cohort of over 90 different subjects was used. An early release covering 550 to 650 HLA-typed donors comprised roughly 300 gigabases of sequencing data and around 85 million unique TCR sequences. Donor age, sex, ethnicity and CMV serostatus were collected together with the repertoire data. HLA typing included class I and class II loci at four-digit resolution. Rather than using new phenotypic data, the later analysis identified candidate immune exposures from TCR beta sequences and from how often those sequences occurred across donors. A handful of DR-DQ haplotypes were treated as single units for association and clustering because of strong linkage in the cohort. To decide whether each TCR beta V gene segment behaved as functional or pseudogenic, an earlier analysis of some 570 of the donors relied on high-throughput TCR beta sequencing. A later genetic analysis used genome-wide SNP genotypes for about 60% of the roughly 700 donors, treating that subset as a discovery cohort.

From a lookup of the germline V gene (reference sequence), CDR1 and CDR2 are SEHNR and FQNEAQ. The CDR3 spans 15 residues, from the cysteine through the phenylalanine. The CDR3 DNA has 45 bases and is translated from base 1. Cut back by 6 bases and 3 bases, the V and J ends lie 16 bases apart. The cohort was made up of 666 healthy bone marrow donors. At the time of sampling, every cohort member was nominally healthy, though immune exposures that went unrecorded were likely present. The donor was CMV seronegative and was included in the group of 352 seronegative cohort members. A peripheral blood sample was collected from each donor, and TCR beta sequencing was performed on peripheral blood mononuclear cells. The Qiagen DNeasy Blood Extraction Kit was used to extract genomic DNA from the blood cell samples. Comment on this clone: It has no known antigen specificity. Base qualities were left out, and no much larger clone turns up one base away.

General conclusions and limits of the study: According to the authors, the approach could potentially be generalized to other disease states and immunological phenotypes. In a later analysis, HLA-associated TCR beta chains showed more clonal expansion and lower generation probabilities than non-associated chains that were equally common. Correlated functional status among segregating V segments might be attributable to linkage disequilibrium, but an unknown experimental factor could not be ruled out. The earlier analysis of about 600 of the donors excluded approximately 17 rarely observed V segments, including chromosome 9 orphons, because counts were too low. Some IMGT-functional V segments, including TRBV6-2 and TRBV6-3, could not be told apart with the 87-base-pair reads, so those segments were excluded. For the cohort, immune exposure information was limited to CMV serostatus. Strong co-occurrence of HLA alleles, especially DR and DQ, made assigning TCR associations to individual alleles difficult. Only TCR beta chains were sequenced in this cohort, and the absence of alpha or paired-chain data limited detectable features. A cluster of highly shared sequence variants was judged likely to represent a technical artifact of the sequencing pipeline. In a later analysis, most CMV-associated TCR beta chains were found to appear HLA-restricted, with HLA associations seemingly driven largely by CMV exposure. A later genetic analysis reported fewer N-insertions in productive TCRs among donors in an Asian-associated ancestry cluster than the approximately 700-donor mean. Because some donors lacked HLA typing at each locus, the association tests relied only on the typed subset. Three of the identified cytomegalovirus-associated TCR beta chains were confirmed in vitro to be specific for cytomegalovirus antigens. The classifier was reported to diagnose cytomegalovirus status with high specificity and sensitivity in both the original cohort and the validation cohort. A further reported finding was that TCR beta sequences accurately predicted the HLA-A and HLA-B alleles for most subjects in the first cohort. According to a later analysis, parvovirus B19, influenza, CMV and Epstein-Barr virus appeared linked to several top co-occurrence clusters. A later analysis associated some 17,000 TCR beta sequences with specific HLA alleles at a false discovery rate of 0.05. Most TCR sequences were seen in very few donors, while some public TCRs were found in many individuals. A later genetic analysis associated a missense DCLRE1C variant with V-gene and J-gene trimming of TCR beta chains, and an independent cohort replicated the association. In a later analysis, TCR association rates were found to vary across HLA loci, with the most associated TCRs seen for DRB1 alleles and the fewest for HLA-C alleles. An earlier analysis of 450 to 750 of the donors showed that most TCR beta V segments appeared in productive rearrangements either about 90% or about 30% of the time, which broadly matched IMGT annotations. Sequencing depth was assumed to be roughly uniform across donors in the presence/absence analyses, though that assumption may not hold. In the study, around 150 TCR beta chains were listed as associated with cytomegalovirus.

The library was generated by the immunoSEQ multiplex PCR assay. The multiplex PCR relied on a mix of 60 forward primers for TCR Vbeta segments and 13 reverse primers for TCR Jbeta segments. A multiplex PCR assay on genomic DNA amplified the CDR3 region of rearranged TCR beta genes. Amplified TCR beta libraries were sequenced as 87-base-pair reads on the Illumina HiSeq System. The original methods were these. A later analysis counted about 82 million unique TCR beta chains across the 500 to 850 repertoires, and roughly 10 million of these chains were shared by at least two donors. Raw reads were error-corrected and collapsed into unique sequences by a nearest-neighbor algorithm in which closely related sequences were merged to remove PCR and sequencing errors. Alignment of CDR3 sequences to IMGT reference sequences was used to assign V, D and J gene segments. For a sequence to be retained, a match of at least six nucleotides was required to both a V gene segment and a J gene segment. Rearrangements were classified as productive when the CDR3 lacked stop codons and remained in frame with V and J, and all other rearrangements were classified as non-productive. CDR3 was defined by IMGT convention, running from the second conserved V-encoded cysteine to the conserved J-encoded phenylalanine. The earlier analysis of 500 to 650 of the donors excluded any sequence lacking an unambiguous match to a single V gene segment. In an earlier analysis of almost 600 of the donors, a V segment was called functional when productive rearrangements were above 56.7%, and segregating when the standard deviation between donors exceeded 5%. A statistical classification framework was developed to diagnose cytomegalovirus status using the catalog of TCR beta chain sequences. In a later analysis, V and J genes were assigned by comparing TCR nucleotide sequences against IMGT/GENE-DB human TR gene sequences. A later analysis assigned CDR3 sequences and most-parsimonious VDJ recombination scenarios with the TCRdist pipeline. A later analysis defined each TCR beta chain by its CDR3 amino acid sequence plus V-gene family, and excluded reads lacking a unique V-gene family. To address suspected cross-contamination and a sequencing artifact, a later analysis removed 592 highly shared, low-generation-probability nucleotide sequences. In a later analysis, a clonal expansion index for each public chain was calculated from normalized within-repertoire ranks of inferred template counts. In a later analysis, generation probabilities were computed using a VDJ recombination model fitted to out-of-frame rearrangements, and the results were checked against IGoR. A later analysis scored TCR-TCR, TCR-HLA and TCR-CMV co-occurrence with hypergeometric tests, applying a repertoire-size bias correction to TCR pairs. To estimate false discovery rates, a later analysis permuted the HLA or CMV assignments 20 times. In a later analysis, co-occurring TCRs were grouped using DBSCAN, with TCRdist sequence similarity added in when clustering inside HLA-allele-positive subsets. Co-occurrence clustering excluded repertoires with fewer than 30,000 or more than 120,000 public chains, plus five with anomalous nucleotide sharing. In TCRdb, the immuneACCESS table is reduced to in-frame sequences with V and J assigned. These tables do not hold every clone; where another copy was compared, an unresolved V gene accounts for under half, and the others remain unexplained. That table is the source of V, J and clone size, and D and trimming were worked out from the DNA. The sample yields about 190,000 clones; roughly 90% were counted once. The ten most abundant clones make up roughly 0.32% of the sample.

This sequence uses TRBV7-9 and TRBJ2-3, with TRBD1 perhaps the D gene, on 5 matching bases. The clonotype originates from a woman aged 30 to 39 in good health and CMV-seronegative. Sequencing input: PBMCs. Here the CDR3 is given as CASRSGSRATDTQYF. The DNA sequence follows: TGTGCCAGCAGGTCAGGGTCACGGGCTACAGATACGCAGTATTTT.